The 8 T cell receptor beta chains reported below all come from one sample, sequenced in a study of blood T cell repertoires in COVID-19. Libraries were prepared by immunoSEQ multiplex PCR; TCRdb keeps only in-frame clonotypes and omits some of them. The data show 250,000 to 350,000 clones, about nine tenths seen once. Sequencing was done on a sample of peripheral blood. These receptors all come from a woman in her thirties or forties who had recovered from COVID-19.

This chain links TRBV7-8 with TRBJ2-3; 11 nucleotides align to TRBD2. J gave up 0 bases and V 5 bases, and 10 bases lay outside the gene matches. CDR1 is SGHVS and CDR2 is FQNEAQ in the germline V gene. This CDR3 is built from 18 residues. CDR3 amino acids: CASSISSGRGVSTDTQYF. The CDR3, as DNA: TGTGCCAGCAGCATCAGTAGCGGGAGGGGGGTTAGCACAGATACGCAGTATTTT. Together with reference TRBV7-8 and TRBJ2-3, the CDR3 gives the full variable domain: GAGVSQSPRYKVAKRGQDVALRCDPISGHVSLFWYQQALGQGPEFLTYFQNEAQLDKSGLPSDRFFAERPEGSVSTLKIQRTQQEDSAVYLCASSISSGRGVSTDTQYFGPGTRLTVL.

This sequence joins TRBV6-5 and TRBJ1-1; TRBD1 matches at 7 bases. V was clipped by 6 bases and J by 0 bases; unmatched bases: 1. The germline V gene encodes CDR1 MNHEY and CDR2 SVGAGI. CDR3 length: 13 residues. In DNA, the CDR3 is TGTGCCAGCAGGACAGGGTTGAACACTGAAGCTTTCTTT. Translating it yields CASRTGLNTEAFF.

V gene TRBV3-1 (or the pseudogene TRBV3-2) combines with J gene TRBJ2-5; D unclear. The germline gives CDR1 LGHDT, CDR2 YNNKEL (reference sequence). V gave up 3 bases and J gave up 2 bases, with 13 bases separating them. The length of the CDR3 is 15 residues. The CDR3, as DNA: TGTGCCAGCAGCCAGCCCCCGAGATCACAAGAGACCCAGTACTTC. This codes for CASSQPPRSQETQYF.

The chain joins TRBV10-3 to TRBJ2-3, with D perhaps matching TRBD2 (5 bases). Trimming stripped 7 bases from V and 3 bases from J, with 11 bases between. From germline, CDR1 is ENHRY and CDR2 SYGVKD. This CDR3 has 13 residues. Here the CDR3 reads CAITSDSTDTQYF. Written as DNA, the CDR3 is TGTGCCATCACCTCGGACTCGACAGATACGCAGTATTTT.

The V call is TRBV7-6, the J call TRBJ2-1, with 9 bases aligning to TRBD2. V lost 5 bases, J lost 0 bases, and 8 bases stayed unmatched. The V gene's germline CDR1 is SGHVS and CDR2 FNYEAQ. The CDR3 covers 17 residues. The CDR3 region has the DNA TGTGCCAGCAGCGCTCGACTAGCGGTAAGCTCCTACAATGAGCAGTTCTTC. This translates into CASSARLAVSSYNEQFF.

This clone was counted a single time. The V gene is TRBV5-1, the J gene TRBJ1-4; 8 nucleotides line up with TRBD1. J gave up 3 bases and V 4 bases, and 5 bases lay outside the gene matches. CDR1 and CDR2 from the germline V gene are SGHRS and YFSETQ. The CDR3 is 15 residues long. CDR3 sequence reads: CASSITGGANEKLFF. CDR3 nucleotides: TGCGCCAGCAGCATTACAGGGGGGGCTAATGAAAAACTGTTTTTT.

V is TRBV25-1 and J is TRBJ1-6; 9 bases match TRBD1. CDR1 and CDR2 (germline): MGHDK, SYGVNS. This CDR3 spans 14 amino acids. The junction had 4 bases not matched to a gene; V was cut back by 3 bases and J by 10 bases. DNA for the CDR3: TGTGCCAGCAGTGACGGGACAGGGCGCTCACCCCTCCACTTT. Amino acids: CASSDGTGRSPLHF. Supplemented by reference TRBV25-1 and TRBJ1-6, the full variable domain reads EADIYQTPRYLVIGTGKKITLECSQTMGHDKMYWYQQDPGMELHLIHYSYGVNSTEKGDLSSESTVSRIRTEHFPLTLESARPSHTSQYLCASSDGTGRSPLHFGNGTRLTVT.

The chain links TRBV5-1 to TRBJ1-1, with 9 bases aligning to TRBD1. CDR1 SGHRS and CDR2 YFSETQ come from the germline V gene. J lost 3 bases, V lost 0 bases, and 6 bases had no gene match. The CDR3 loop spans 16 amino acids. The CDR3 spells CASSLGDRVRDTEAFF. Here the CDR3 DNA reads TGCGCCAGCAGCTTGGGGGACAGGGTACGTGACACTGAAGCTTTCTTT. Full variable domain (rest looked up from reference TRBV5-1 and TRBJ1-1): KAGVTQTPRYLIKTRGQQVTLSCSPISGHRSVSWYQQTPGQGLQFLFEYFSETQRNKGNFPGRFSGRQFSNSRSEMNVSTLELGDSALYLCASSLGDRVRDTEAFFGQGTRLTVV.